One and the same sample provided the 19 T cell receptor beta chains below, sequenced in a study of T cells in Graves' hyperthyroidism and ophthalmopathy. What was amplified from RNA transcripts were TCR beta CDR3 regions. The study used the HTBI primer set for a first-round RT-PCR of the TCR CDR3. TCRdb re-derived calls from the multiplex PCR reads in MiXCR, one entry per CDR3 protein. The table has 300,000 to 450,000 distinct CDR3 sequences, roughly 13% seen once. The sample comprised blood. The receptors originated from a woman under 30 with Graves' hyperthyroidism.

Many counts were recorded for this clonotype. V is TRBV28 and J is TRBJ1-1; 9 bases line up with TRBD1. Trimming removed 5 bases from V and 6 bases from J; junction bases left unmatched: 10. Per germline, CDR1 MDHEN and CDR2 SYDVKM. The CDR3 is 15 amino acids. The CDR3 nucleotides are TGTGCCAGCAGTCCCGCCGGGACAGGGAGGTCTGAAGCTTTCTTT. It specifies CASSPAGTGRSEAFF.

This clonotype was seen many times. The V call is TRBV12-3 or TRBV12-4, the J call TRBJ2-1; D possibly corresponds to TRBD2 (5 bases). The CDR3 extends over 15 amino acids. V lost 5 bases and J lost 6, with 17 bases in between. The CDR3 reads CASSPLGRSGNEQFF. The CDR3 bases are TGTGCCAGCAGTCCCTTGGGCAGGAGCGGCAATGAGCAGTTCTTC.

This clonotype was picked up many times. The chain employs TRBV18 and TRBJ2-3, with D perhaps matching TRBD1 (5 bases). Germline values: CDR1 KGHSH, CDR2 LQKENI. The CDR3 runs 15 residues. V was shortened by 1 base and J by 0 bases, with 8 bases between the two germline ends. CDR3 amino acids: CASSPQGISTDTQYF. As DNA, the CDR3 is TGTGCCAGCTCACCACAGGGGATAAGCACAGATACGCAGTATTTT.

A note on this clonotype: A much larger clone differs from this one at a single base, so this may be a read error. V is TRBV20-1 and J is TRBJ2-5, with 7 bases matching TRBD2. The CDR3 loop spans 16 amino acids. The V gene end was trimmed by 3 bases and the J gene end by 5 bases; junction bases not matched to a gene: 15. The V gene's germline CDR1 is DFQATT and CDR2 SNEGSKA (reference sequence). The CDR3 here is CSARRLRDYRPETQYF. The CDR3 DNA sequence: TGCAGTGCTAGGCGCCTGAGGGACTACCGCCCGGAGACCCAGTACTTC.

This clonotype was seen ten or more times. The chain joins TRBV15 to TRBJ1-1, with a tentative D call TRBD1 (5 bases). The CDR3 is made up of 13 amino acids. Per the germline V gene, CDR1 is LNHNV and CDR2 is YYDKDF (reference sequence). Trimming removed 4 bases at V and 4 bases at J, with 10 bases between. This chain's CDR3 is CATSISGGTEAFF. CDR3 DNA: TGTGCCACCAGCATATCGGGGGGCACTGAAGCTTTCTTT. The full variable domain, in which reference TRBV15 and TRBJ1-1 provide the parts outside the CDR3, is DAMVIQNPRYQVTQFGKPVTLSCSQTLNHNVMYWYQQKSSQAPKLLFHYYDKDFNNEADTPDNFQSRRPNTSFCFLDIRSPGLGDTAMYLCATSISGGTEAFFGQGTRLTVV.

Only a few counts were recorded for this clonotype. V is TRBV20-1 and J is TRBJ2-7; D call uncertain. This CDR3 spans 12 amino acids. The V gene lost 3 bases and the J gene lost 6 bases, with 12 bases spanning the gap. CDR1 is DFQATT and CDR2 is SNEGSKA in the germline V gene (reference sequence). CDR3 loop: CSASGDFCEQYF. CDR3 nucleotides: TGCAGTGCTAGTGGGGATTTCTGCGAGCAGTACTTC.

This clonotype was counted at least ten times. V gene TRBV2 combines with J gene TRBJ2-4; D is possibly TRBD1 (5 bases). This CDR3 spans 16 amino acids. V lost 3 bases and J 1 base, leaving 13 bases between the germline ends. Germline V lookup: CDR1 SNHLY, CDR2 FYNNEI. The DNA for the CDR3 is TGTGCCAGCAGTGAGTGGGGCCCCGGGGCCAAAAACATTCAGTACTTC. It codes for CASSEWGPGAKNIQYF.

The sample holds many counts of this clonotype. V gene TRBV3-1 combines with J gene TRBJ1-4; the D is unclear. This CDR3 is built from 15 residues. V was clipped by 1 base and J by 8 bases, with 14 bases between them. Germline V gene sequence: CDR1 LGHDT, CDR2 YNNKEL (reference sequence). The chain's CDR3 is CASSQVAGSNEKLFF. The CDR3 DNA follows: TGTGCCAGCAGCCAAGTAGCGGGGAGCAACGAAAAACTGTTTTTT.

This chain connects TRBV4-3 to TRBJ1-4; D is uncertain. This CDR3 has 13 amino acids. In germline, CDR1 is LGHNA, CDR2 YSLEER. Trimming took 1 base from V and 7 from J, leaving 7 bases between them. CDR3 DNA: TGCGCCAGCAGCCAAGCAGTGAGTGAAAAACTGTTTTTT. It encodes CASSQAVSEKLFF.

This chain uses TRBV2 with TRBJ2-3; 9 bases are shared with TRBD2. The CDR3 loop spans 15 amino acids. The ends lost 2 bases at V and 4 bases at J; junction bases unmatched: 4. Germline CDR1 and CDR2: SNHLY and FYNNEI. The CDR3 here is CASSELRGGSDTQYF. CDR3 in DNA: TGTGCCAGCAGTGAATTGCGGGGGGGGTCAGATACGCAGTATTTT.

This clonotype has a count of ten or more. The chain carries TRBV27 and TRBJ2-1; weak D call: TRBD1 (5 bases). This CDR3 comprises 15 residues. Germline V CDR1 and CDR2: MNHEY, SMNVEV (reference sequence). Trimming removed 3 bases at V and 5 bases at J, with 14 bases between. CDR3 DNA sequence: TGTGCCAGCAGTTTCTGGGCAGGGCTGGACAATGAGCAGTTCTTC. Residues: CASSFWAGLDNEQFF.

The V and J genes are TRBV27 and TRBJ2-7; 10 bases map to TRBD2. Trimming took 0 bases from V and 0 from J; bases not matched to a gene: 8. Per germline, CDR1 MNHEY and CDR2 SMNVEV (reference sequence). The CDR3 is made up of 18 amino acids. The CDR3 DNA follows: TGTGCCAGCAGTTTATCGGGGGCTAGCGGGGGAAGCTCCTACGAGCAGTACTTC. It is translated as CASSLSGASGGSSYEQYF.

There are a few counts of this clonotype. The rearrangement links TRBV12-3 or TRBV12-4 to TRBJ1-2, with 8 bases identical to TRBD1. This CDR3 has 15 residues. V dropped 7 bases and J dropped 3; count of bases not matched to a gene: 10. The CDR3 sequence is CASTVRDRPDYGYTF. In nucleotides, the CDR3 is TGTGCCAGCACCGTTCGGGACAGGCCCGACTATGGCTACACCTTC.

This clonotype was recorded many times. The chain recombines TRBV3-1 with TRBJ2-1; D gene ambiguous. Trimming took off 4 bases at V and 8 bases at J, with 24 bases between the two ends. The CDR3 is 17 amino acids. The germline gives CDR1 LGHDT, CDR2 YNNKEL (reference sequence). The CDR3 DNA is TGTGCCAGCAGCCCCAGCCGGCCCAGACCGTCTCTCGATGAGCAGTTCTTC. Encoded protein: CASSPSRPRPSLDEQFF.

This clonotype occurred many times. At one of its ends the junction is not consistent with the germline gene, which may arise from a read error. The chain is built from TRBV18 and TRBJ1-2, with D uncertain. There are 14 residues in the CDR3. Germline-derived CDR1 and CDR2 are KGHSH and LQKENI. For the CDR3, the DNA is TGTGCCAGCTCACCCCGGCCCAATAACGATGGCTACACCTTC. The encoded protein is CASSPRPNNDGYTF.

This chain links TRBV19 with TRBJ2-1, with 7 bases aligning to TRBD1. V lost 0 bases and J lost 10; bases outside the gene matches: 15. Per germline, CDR1 LNHDA and CDR2 SQIVND (reference sequence). CDR3 size: 17 residues. DNA for the CDR3: TGTGCCAGTAGTATAGATTTACAGGGGACGGATCAAGCAGAGCAGTTCTTC. Protein: CASSIDLQGTDQAEQFF. The entire variable domain, with the rest obtained from reference TRBV19 and TRBJ2-1, is as follows: DGGITQSPKYLFRKEGQNVTLSCEQNLNHDAMYWYRQDPGQGLRLIYYSQIVNDFQKGDIAEGYSVSREKKESFPLTVTSAQKNPTAFYLCASSIDLQGTDQAEQFFGPGTRLTVL.

This clonotype was observed a few times. This chain links TRBV19 with TRBJ1-1; 7 bases map to TRBD1. This CDR3 contains 15 residues. Germline-derived CDR1 and CDR2 are LNHDA and SQIVND (reference sequence). Trimming removed 4 bases from V and 4 bases from J; junction bases left unmatched: 9. As DNA, the CDR3 is TGTGCCAGTAGTAAGACAGGGTCGGCAGGCACTGAAGCTTTCTTT. Translated, it gives CASSKTGSAGTEAFF.

This clonotype was found many times. This chain connects TRBV7-9 to TRBJ2-1, with 10 positions matching TRBD2. The CDR3 contains 14 residues. CDR1 SEHNR and CDR2 FQNEAQ come from the germline V gene (reference sequence). The trim removed 2 bases at V and 10 bases at J, leaving 5 bases unmatched. The CDR3 DNA follows: TGTGCCAGCAGCTTACTAGCGGGAGTTCGCGAGCAGTTCTTC. This encodes CASSLLAGVREQFF.

This clonotype was counted at least ten times. The chain has TRBV11-3 and TRBJ1-5; the D is unclear. CDR1 and CDR2 (germline): SGHNT, YENEEA. The germline V and J ends were trimmed by 5 bases and 7 bases, with 15 bases remaining between them. CDR3 length: 14 residues. CDR3 region: CASSPNLVSQPQHF. CDR3 DNA sequence: TGTGCCAGCAGCCCCAACCTGGTATCACAGCCCCAGCATTTT.